Presented here are 10 T cell receptor beta chains from one specimen sequenced in a study of blood T cell repertoires in COVID-19. Clones were read by immunoSEQ multiplex PCR, and TCRdb kept only the in-frame ones, dropping some. The top ten hold 1.3% of the sample, which has some 230,000 clones, just under 85% seen once. The sequenced sample consisted of PBMCs or T cells enriched from blood (not recorded which). These receptors were taken from a woman between 35 and 50 years old with acute COVID-19.

This clone was picked up a small number of times. V gene TRBV24-1 combines with J gene TRBJ2-5; a weak D match, TRBD2 (6 bases). The germline V and J ends were trimmed by 4 bases and 4 bases, with 18 bases remaining between them. The CDR3 spans 16 residues. CDR1 and CDR2 (germline): KGHDR, SFDVKD. Here the CDR3 reads CATSDAEGRAGETQYF. CDR3 coding DNA: TGTGCCACCAGTGACGCGGAGGGCAGGGCGGGAGAGACCCAGTACTTC.

The rearrangement links TRBV19 to TRBJ1-2; TRBD1 aligns across 10 bases. Germline CDR1 reads LNHDA; CDR2 reads SQIVND (reference sequence). The junction had 2 bases not matched to a gene; V was cut back by 5 bases and J by 5 bases. The CDR3 runs to 13 residues. The CDR3 nucleotides are TGTGCCAGTAGTCGGGACAGGGGATATGGCTACACCTTC. It encodes CASSRDRGYGYTF.

This clone was seen once. The rearrangement links TRBV7-2 to TRBJ2-3, with a weak D call TRBD2 (7 bases). The germline V and J ends were trimmed by 1 base and 5 bases, with 19 bases remaining between them. The CDR3 length is 17 residues. CDR1 is SGHTA, CDR2 FQGNSA, per germline. The DNA of the CDR3 is TGTGCCAGCAGCTTAGTCCCGTACGCGGGGGCGATAGATACGCAGTATTTT. Protein: CASSLVPYAGAIDTQYF.

The V gene is TRBV2, the J gene TRBJ2-5, with TRBD2 as a possible D gene (5 bases). CDR1 is SNHLY and CDR2 is FYNNEI in the germline V gene. Trimming pared 4 bases from V and 5 bases from J, leaving 11 bases between. The CDR3 runs 13 residues. In DNA, the CDR3 is TGTGCCAGCAGTGTGTTTAGCGTGGAGACCCAGTACTTC. As protein: CASSVFSVETQYF.

J is TRBJ2-2 and V is TRBV19; TRBD2 matches 7 bases. The germline V gene has CDR1 LNHDA and CDR2 SQIVND (reference sequence). V shed 10 bases, J shed 1 base, and the junction held 9 bases outside the gene matches. The CDR3 totals 15 residues. CDR3 region: CATKGRGKNTGELFF. As DNA, the CDR3 is TGTGCCACTAAAGGGCGGGGGAAGAACACCGGGGAGCTGTTTTTT.

Only one count was recorded for this clone. The V call is TRBV28, the J call TRBJ2-1; 11 nucleotides agree with TRBD2. The germline CDR1 and CDR2 sequences are MDHEN and SYDVKM. The CDR3 consists of 18 residues. J gave up 5 bases and V 5 bases, and 14 bases lay outside the gene matches. The chain's CDR3 is CASSRLTIAGGTNNEQFF. In nucleotides, the CDR3 is TGTGCCAGCAGTAGGCTAACTATAGCGGGAGGGACCAACAATGAGCAGTTCTTC.

V gene TRBV6-5 combines with J gene TRBJ2-1; D might be TRBD1 (6 bases). The CDR3 consists of 15 residues. The germline V gene has CDR1 MNHEY and CDR2 SVGAGI. Trimming removed 6 bases at V and 4 bases at J, with 16 bases between. The chain's CDR3 is CASSPGQYKYNEQFF. The CDR3 nucleotides read TGTGCCAGCAGCCCCGGACAGTATAAATACAATGAGCAGTTCTTC.

This clone was seen just once. The rearrangement joins TRBV25-1 to TRBJ1-6; perhaps TRBD1 as D (5 bases). The V gene lost 8 bases and the J gene lost 9 bases, with 14 bases spanning the gap. CDR3 length: 13 amino acids. Germline V gene sequence: CDR1 MGHDK, CDR2 SYGVNS. The CDR3, as DNA: TGTGCCAGCCATGACGTAGGGGTTTCACCCCTCCACTTT. This codes for CASHDVGVSPLHF.

The chain joins TRBV19 to TRBJ1-2; 10 bases line up with TRBD1. Germline-derived CDR1 and CDR2 are LNHDA and SQIVND (reference sequence). J gave up 3 bases and V 4 bases, and 2 bases lay outside the gene matches. The CDR3 spans 14 residues. CDR3 DNA: TGTGCCAGTAGTACGACAGGGGGCGACTATGGCTACACCTTC. This encodes CASSTTGGDYGYTF.

The rearrangement joins TRBV7-9 to TRBJ2-1; no definite D call. CDR1 and CDR2 from the germline V gene are SEHNR and FQNEAQ (reference sequence). Trimming shortened V by 2 bases and J by 3 bases, and 5 bases separated the two germline ends. This CDR3 is built from 13 residues. The DNA of the CDR3 is TGTGCCAGCAGCTTACCATTCTACAATGAGCAGTTCTTC. Its translation is CASSLPFYNEQFF.